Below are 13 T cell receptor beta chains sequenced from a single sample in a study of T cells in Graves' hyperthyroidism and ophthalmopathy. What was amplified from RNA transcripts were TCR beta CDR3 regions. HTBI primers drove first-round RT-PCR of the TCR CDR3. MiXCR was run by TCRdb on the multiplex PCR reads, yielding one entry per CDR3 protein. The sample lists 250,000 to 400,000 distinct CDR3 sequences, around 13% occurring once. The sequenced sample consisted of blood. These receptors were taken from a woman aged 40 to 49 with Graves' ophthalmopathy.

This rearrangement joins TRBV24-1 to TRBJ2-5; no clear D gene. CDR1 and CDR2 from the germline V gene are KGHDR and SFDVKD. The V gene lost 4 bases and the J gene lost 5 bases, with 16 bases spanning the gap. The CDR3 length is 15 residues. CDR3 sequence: CATSDSRGDGETQYF. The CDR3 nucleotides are TGTGCCACCAGTGACTCACGAGGTGATGGGGAGACCCAGTACTTC.

The CDR3 DNA sequence: TGTGCCAGCGGTTCCCGGGAAACCTACAATGAGCAGTTCTTC. Translating gives CASGSRETYNEQFF. The chain employs TRBV2 and TRBJ2-1; D might be TRBD2 (5 bases). Germline V lookup: CDR1 SNHLY, CDR2 FYNNEI. This CDR3 spans 14 amino acids. V was cut by 8 bases and J by 2 bases, with 13 bases left in between. Filled out from reference TRBV2 and TRBJ2-1, the complete variable domain reads EPEVTQTPSHQVTQMGQEVILRCVPISNHLYFYWYRQILGQKVEFLVSFYNNEISEKSEIFDDQFSVERPDGSNFTLKIRSTKLEDSAMYFCASGSRETYNEQFFGPGTRLTVL.

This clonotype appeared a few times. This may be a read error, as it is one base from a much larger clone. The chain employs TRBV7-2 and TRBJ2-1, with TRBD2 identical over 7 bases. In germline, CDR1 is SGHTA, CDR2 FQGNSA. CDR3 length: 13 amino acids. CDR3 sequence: CASGLVGGNEQFF. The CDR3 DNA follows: TGTGCCAGCGGCTTAGTGGGGGGGAATGAGCAGTTCTTC.

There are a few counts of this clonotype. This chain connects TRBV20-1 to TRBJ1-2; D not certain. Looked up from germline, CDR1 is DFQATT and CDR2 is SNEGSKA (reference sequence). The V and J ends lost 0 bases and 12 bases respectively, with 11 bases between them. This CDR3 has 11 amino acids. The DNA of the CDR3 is TGCAGTGCTAGAGATGTCCCCTTTGACACCTTC. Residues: CSARDVPFDTF.

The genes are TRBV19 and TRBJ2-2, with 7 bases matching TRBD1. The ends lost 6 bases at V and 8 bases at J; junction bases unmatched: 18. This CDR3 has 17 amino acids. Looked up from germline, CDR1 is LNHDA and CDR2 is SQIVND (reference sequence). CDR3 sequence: CASRKEDRHTPTGELFF. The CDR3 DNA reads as TGTGCCAGTAGAAAGGAGGACAGGCACACTCCGACGGGGGAGCTGTTTTTT.

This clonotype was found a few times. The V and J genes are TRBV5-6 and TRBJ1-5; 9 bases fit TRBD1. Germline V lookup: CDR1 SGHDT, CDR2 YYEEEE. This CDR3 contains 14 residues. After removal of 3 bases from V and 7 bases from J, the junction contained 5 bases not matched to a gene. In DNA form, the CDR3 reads TGTGCCAGCAGCTGGGGACAGGGAAGCCAGCCCCAGCATTTT. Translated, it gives CASSWGQGSQPQHF.

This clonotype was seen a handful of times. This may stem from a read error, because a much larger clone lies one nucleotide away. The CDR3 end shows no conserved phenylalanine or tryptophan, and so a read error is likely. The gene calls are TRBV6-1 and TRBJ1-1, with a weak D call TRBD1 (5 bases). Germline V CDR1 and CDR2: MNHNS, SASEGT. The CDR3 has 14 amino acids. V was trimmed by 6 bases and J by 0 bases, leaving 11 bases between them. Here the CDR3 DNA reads TGTGCCAGCAGGTCCGACAGAGTGAACACTGAAGCTTTCCTT. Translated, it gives CASRSDRVNTEAFL.

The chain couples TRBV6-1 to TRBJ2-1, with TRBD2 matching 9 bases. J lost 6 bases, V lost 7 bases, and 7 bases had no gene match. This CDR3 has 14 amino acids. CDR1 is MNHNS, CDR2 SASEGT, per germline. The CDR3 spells CASIGLAGRNEQFF. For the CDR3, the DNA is TGTGCCAGCATTGGGCTAGCGGGACGCAATGAGCAGTTCTTC.

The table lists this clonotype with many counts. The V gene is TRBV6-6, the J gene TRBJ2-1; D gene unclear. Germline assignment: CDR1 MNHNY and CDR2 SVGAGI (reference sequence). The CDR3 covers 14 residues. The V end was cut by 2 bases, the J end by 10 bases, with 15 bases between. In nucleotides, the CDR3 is TGTGCCAGCAGTTACAACCGCTCTCCCGGCGAGCAGTTCTTC. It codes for CASSYNRSPGEQFF.

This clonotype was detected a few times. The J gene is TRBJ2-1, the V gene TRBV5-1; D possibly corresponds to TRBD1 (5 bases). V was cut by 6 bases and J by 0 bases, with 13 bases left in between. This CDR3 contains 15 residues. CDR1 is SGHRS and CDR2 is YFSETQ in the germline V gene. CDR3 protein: CASTDSLSSYNEQFF. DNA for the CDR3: TGCGCCAGCACCGACAGCCTGAGCTCCTACAATGAGCAGTTCTTC.

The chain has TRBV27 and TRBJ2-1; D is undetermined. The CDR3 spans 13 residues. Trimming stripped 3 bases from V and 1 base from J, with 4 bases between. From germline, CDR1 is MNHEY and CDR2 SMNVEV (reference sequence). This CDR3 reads CASSFRSYNEQFF. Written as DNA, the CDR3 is TGTGCCAGCAGTTTTCGGTCCTACAATGAGCAGTTCTTC.

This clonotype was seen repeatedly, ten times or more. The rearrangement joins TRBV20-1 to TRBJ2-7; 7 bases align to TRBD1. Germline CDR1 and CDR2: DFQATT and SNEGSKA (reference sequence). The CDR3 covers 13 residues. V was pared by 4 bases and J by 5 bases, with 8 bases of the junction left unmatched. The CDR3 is CSAKGQTGHEQYF. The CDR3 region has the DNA TGCAGTGCTAAGGGACAGACGGGCCACGAGCAGTACTTC.

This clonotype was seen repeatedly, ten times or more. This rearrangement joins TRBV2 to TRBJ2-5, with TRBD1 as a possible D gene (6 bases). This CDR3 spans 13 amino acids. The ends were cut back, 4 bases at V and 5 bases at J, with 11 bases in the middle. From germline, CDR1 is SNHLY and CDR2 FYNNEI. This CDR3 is CASSGRGRETQYF. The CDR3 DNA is TGTGCCAGCAGTGGCAGGGGACGGGAGACCCAGTACTTC. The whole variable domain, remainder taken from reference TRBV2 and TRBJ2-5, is EPEVTQTPSHQVTQMGQEVILRCVPISNHLYFYWYRQILGQKVEFLVSFYNNEISEKSEIFDDQFSVERPDGSNFTLKIRSTKLEDSAMYFCASSGRGRETQYFGPGTRLLVL.